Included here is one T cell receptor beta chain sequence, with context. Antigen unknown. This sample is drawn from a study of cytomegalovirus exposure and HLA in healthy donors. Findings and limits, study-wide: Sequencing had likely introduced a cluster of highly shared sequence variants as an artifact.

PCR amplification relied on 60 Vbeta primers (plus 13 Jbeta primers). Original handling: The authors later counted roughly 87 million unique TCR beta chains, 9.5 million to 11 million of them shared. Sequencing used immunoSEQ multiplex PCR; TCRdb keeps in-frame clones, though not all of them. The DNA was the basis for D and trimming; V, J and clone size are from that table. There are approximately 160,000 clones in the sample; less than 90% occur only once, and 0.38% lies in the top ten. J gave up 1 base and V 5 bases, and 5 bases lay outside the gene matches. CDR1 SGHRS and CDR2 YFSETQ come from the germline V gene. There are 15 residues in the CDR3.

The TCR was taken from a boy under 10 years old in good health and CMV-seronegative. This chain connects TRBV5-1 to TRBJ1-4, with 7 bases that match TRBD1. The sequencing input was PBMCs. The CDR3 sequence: CASRRQGETNEKLFF. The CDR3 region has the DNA TGCGCCAGCAGAAGGCAGGGGGAAACTAATGAAAAACTGTTTTTT.